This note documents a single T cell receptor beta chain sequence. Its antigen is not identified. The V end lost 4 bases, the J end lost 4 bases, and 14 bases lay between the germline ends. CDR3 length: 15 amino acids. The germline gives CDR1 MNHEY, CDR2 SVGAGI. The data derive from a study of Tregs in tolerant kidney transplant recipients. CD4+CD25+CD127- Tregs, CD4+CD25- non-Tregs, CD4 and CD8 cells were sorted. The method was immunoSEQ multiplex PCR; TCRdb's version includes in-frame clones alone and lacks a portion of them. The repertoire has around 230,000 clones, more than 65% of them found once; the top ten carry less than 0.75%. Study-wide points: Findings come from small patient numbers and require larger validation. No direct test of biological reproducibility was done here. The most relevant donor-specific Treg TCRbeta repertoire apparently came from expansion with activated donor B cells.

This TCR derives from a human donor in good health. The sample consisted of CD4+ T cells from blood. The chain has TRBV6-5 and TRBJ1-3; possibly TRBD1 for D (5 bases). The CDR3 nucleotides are TGTGCCAGCAGTTGGCAGCAGGGCTCGGGAAACACCATATATTTT. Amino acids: CASSWQQGSGNTIYF.